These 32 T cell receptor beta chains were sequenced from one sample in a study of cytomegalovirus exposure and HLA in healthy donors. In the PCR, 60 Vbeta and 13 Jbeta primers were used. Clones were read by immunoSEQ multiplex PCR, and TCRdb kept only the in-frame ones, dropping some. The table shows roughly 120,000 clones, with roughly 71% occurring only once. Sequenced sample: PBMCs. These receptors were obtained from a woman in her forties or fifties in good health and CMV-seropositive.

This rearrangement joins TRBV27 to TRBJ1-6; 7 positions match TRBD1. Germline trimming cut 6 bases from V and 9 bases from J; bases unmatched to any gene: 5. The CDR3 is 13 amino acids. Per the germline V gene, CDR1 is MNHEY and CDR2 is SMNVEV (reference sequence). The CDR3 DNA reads TGTGCCAGCAGCTCCGACAGGGTTTCACCCCTCCACTTT. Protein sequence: CASSSDRVSPLHF.

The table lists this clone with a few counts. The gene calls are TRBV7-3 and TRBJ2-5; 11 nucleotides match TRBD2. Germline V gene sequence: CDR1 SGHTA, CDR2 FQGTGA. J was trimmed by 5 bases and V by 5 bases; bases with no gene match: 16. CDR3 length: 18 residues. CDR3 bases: TGTGCCAGCAGCCCCAATCGGATCCTAGCGGGGGGTGGTGAGACCCAGTACTTC. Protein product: CASSPNRILAGGGETQYF.

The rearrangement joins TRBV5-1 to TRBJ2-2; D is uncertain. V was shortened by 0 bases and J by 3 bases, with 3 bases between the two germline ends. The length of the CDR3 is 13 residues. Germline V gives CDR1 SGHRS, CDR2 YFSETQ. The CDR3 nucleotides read TGCGCCAGCAGCTTGGCCTACACCGGGGAGCTGTTTTTT. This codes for CASSLAYTGELFF.

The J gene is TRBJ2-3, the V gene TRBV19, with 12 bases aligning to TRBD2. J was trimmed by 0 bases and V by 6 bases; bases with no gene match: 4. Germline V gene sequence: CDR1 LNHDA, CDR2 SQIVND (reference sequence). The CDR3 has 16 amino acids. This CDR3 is CASRTGTSGSTDTQYF. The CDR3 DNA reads TGTGCCAGTAGGACCGGGACTAGCGGGAGCACAGATACGCAGTATTTT. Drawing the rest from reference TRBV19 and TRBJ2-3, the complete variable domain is DGGITQSPKYLFRKEGQNVTLSCEQNLNHDAMYWYRQDPGQGLRLIYYSQIVNDFQKGDIAEGYSVSREKKESFPLTVTSAQKNPTAFYLCASRTGTSGSTDTQYFGPGTRLTVL.

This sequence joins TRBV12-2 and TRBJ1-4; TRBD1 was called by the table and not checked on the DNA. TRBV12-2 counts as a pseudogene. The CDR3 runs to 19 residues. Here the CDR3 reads CAGRTSHRGQGATNEKLFF. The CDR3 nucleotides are TGTGCAGGTCGCACATCCCACAGGGGTCAGGGGGCAACTAATGAAAAACTGTTTTTT.

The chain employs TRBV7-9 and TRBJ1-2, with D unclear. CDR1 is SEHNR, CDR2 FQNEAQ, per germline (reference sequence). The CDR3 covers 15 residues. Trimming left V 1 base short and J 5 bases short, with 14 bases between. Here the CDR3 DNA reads TGTGCCAGCAGCTTAGGGTCCGCAGGCCGTTATGGCTACACCTTC. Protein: CASSLGSAGRYGYTF.

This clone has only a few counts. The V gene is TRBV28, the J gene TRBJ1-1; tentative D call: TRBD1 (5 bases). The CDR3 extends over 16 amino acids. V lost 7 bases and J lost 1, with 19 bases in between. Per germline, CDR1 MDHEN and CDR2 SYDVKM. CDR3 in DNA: TGTGCCAGCACCCCACGCTCCGGGGGGTGGAACACTGAAGCTTTCTTT. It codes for CASTPRSGGWNTEAFF.

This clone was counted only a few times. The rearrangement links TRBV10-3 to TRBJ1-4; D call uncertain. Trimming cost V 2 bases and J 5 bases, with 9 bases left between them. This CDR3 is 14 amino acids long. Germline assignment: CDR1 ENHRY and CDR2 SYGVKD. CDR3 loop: CAISERGENEKLFF. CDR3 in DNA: TGTGCCATCAGTGAGCGGGGTGAAAATGAAAAACTGTTTTTT.

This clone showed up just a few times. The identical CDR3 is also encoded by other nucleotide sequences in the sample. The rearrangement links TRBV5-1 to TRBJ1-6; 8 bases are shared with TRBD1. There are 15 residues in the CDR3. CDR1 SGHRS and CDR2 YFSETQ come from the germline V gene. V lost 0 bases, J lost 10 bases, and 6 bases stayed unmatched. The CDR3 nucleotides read TGCGCCAGCAGCTTGGAGACAGGGGTATCCTCACCCCTCCACTTT. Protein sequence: CASSLETGVSSPLHF.

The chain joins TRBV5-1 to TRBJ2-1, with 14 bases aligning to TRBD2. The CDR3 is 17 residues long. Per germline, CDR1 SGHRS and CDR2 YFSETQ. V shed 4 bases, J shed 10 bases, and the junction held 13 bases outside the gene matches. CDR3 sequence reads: CASSESFGTSGGREQFF. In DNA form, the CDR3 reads TGCGCCAGCAGCGAGAGTTTCGGGACTAGCGGGGGTAGAGAGCAGTTCTTC.

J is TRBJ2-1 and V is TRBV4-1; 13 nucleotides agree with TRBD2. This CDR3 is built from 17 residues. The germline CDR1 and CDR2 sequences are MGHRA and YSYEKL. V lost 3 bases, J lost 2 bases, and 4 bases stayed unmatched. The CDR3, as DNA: TGCGCCAGCAGCCAGACAACTAGCGGGGGGGCCTACAATGAGCAGTTCTTC. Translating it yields CASSQTTSGGAYNEQFF.

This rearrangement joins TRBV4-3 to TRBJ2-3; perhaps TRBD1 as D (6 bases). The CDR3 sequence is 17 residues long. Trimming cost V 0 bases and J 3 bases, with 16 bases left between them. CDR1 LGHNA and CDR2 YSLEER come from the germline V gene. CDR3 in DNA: TGCGCCAGCAGCCAAGATCTGGGGGCCCTGAGAACAGATACGCAGTATTTT. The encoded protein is CASSQDLGALRTDTQYF.

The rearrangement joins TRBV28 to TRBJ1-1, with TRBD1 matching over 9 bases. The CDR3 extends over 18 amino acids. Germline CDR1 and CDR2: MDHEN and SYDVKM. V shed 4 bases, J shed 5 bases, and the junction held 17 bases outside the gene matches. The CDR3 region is CASSSFLDRGFRGTEAFF. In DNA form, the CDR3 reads TGTGCCAGCAGTTCTTTCTTAGACAGGGGGTTTAGGGGAACTGAAGCTTTCTTT.

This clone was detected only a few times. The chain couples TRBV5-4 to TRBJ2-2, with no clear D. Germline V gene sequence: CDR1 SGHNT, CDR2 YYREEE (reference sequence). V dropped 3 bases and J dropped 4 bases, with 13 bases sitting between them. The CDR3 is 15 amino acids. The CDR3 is CASSSSQIGTGELFF. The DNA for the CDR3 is TGTGCCAGCAGCTCATCCCAAATCGGCACCGGGGAGCTGTTTTTT.

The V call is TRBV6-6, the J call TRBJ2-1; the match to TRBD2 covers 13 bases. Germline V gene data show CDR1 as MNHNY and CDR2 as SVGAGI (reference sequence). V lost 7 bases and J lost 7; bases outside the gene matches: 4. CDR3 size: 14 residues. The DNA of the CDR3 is TGTGCCAGCACGCGGACTAGCGGGGGTAATGAGCAGTTCTTC. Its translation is CASTRTSGGNEQFF.

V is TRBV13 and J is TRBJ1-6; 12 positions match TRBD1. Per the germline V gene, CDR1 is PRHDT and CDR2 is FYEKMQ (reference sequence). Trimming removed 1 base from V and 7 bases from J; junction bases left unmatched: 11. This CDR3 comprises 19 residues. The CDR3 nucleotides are TGTGCCAGCAGCTTAGAGGGGACAGGGGGCGGTCGTTGGAATTCACCCCTCCACTTT. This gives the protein CASSLEGTGGGRWNSPLHF. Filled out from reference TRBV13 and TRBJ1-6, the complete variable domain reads AAGVIQSPRHLIKEKRETATLKCYPIPRHDTVYWYQQGPGQDPQFLISFYEKMQSDKGSIPDRFSAQQFSDYHSELNMSSLELGDSALYFCASSLEGTGGGRWNSPLHFGNGTRLTVT.

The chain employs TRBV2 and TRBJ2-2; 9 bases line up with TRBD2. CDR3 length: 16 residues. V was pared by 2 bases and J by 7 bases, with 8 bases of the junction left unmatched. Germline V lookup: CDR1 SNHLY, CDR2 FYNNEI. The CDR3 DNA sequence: TGTGCCAGCAGTGAATATCCTAGCGGGGTGGGCGGGGAGCTGTTTTTT. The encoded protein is CASSEYPSGVGGELFF.

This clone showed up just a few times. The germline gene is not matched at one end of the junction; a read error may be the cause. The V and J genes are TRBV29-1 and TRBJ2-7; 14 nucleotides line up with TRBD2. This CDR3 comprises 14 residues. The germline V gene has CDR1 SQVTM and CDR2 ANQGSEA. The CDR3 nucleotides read TGCAGCGTTGGATCCGGACTAGCGGGGGGTCAGCAAGCCTTC. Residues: CSVGSGLAGGQQAF.

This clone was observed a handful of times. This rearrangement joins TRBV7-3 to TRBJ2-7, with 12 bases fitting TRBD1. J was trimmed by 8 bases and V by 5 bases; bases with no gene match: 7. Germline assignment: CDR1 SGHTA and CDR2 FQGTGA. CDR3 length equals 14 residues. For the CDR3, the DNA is TGTGCCAGCAGCCCCGCCGGGACAGGGGGCAAGCAGTACTTC. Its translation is CASSPAGTGGKQYF.

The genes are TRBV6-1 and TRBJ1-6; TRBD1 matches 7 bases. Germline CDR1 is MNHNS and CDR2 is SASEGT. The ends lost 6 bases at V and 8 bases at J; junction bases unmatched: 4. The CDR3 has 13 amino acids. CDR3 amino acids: CASRLTGDSPLHF. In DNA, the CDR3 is TGTGCCAGCAGACTAACAGGGGATTCACCCCTCCACTTT.

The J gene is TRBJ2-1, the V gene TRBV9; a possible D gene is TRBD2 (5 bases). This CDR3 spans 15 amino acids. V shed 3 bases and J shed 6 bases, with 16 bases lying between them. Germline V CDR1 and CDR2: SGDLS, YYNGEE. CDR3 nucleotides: TGTGCCAGCAGCGCAACTAGTCATCGCTCCAATGAGCAGTTCTTC. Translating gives CASSATSHRSNEQFF.

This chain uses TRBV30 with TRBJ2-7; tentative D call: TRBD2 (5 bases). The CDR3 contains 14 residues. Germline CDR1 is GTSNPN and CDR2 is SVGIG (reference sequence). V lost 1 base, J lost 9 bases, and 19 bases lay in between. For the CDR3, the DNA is TGTGCCTGGAGTGATCCCTCGACCGGACTCGGGCAGTACTTC. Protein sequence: CAWSDPSTGLGQYF. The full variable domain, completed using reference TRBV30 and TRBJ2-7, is SQTIHQWPATLVQPVGSPLSLECTVEGTSNPNLYWYRQAAGRGLQLLFYSVGIGQISSEVPQNLSASRPQDRQFILSSKKLLLSDSGFYLCAWSDPSTGLGQYFGPGTRLTVT.

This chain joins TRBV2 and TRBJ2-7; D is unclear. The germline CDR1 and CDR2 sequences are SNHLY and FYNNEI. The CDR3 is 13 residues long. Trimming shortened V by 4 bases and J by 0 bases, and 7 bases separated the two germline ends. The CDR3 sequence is CASSGFSSYEQYF. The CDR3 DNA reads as TGTGCCAGCAGTGGGTTCAGCTCCTACGAGCAGTACTTC.

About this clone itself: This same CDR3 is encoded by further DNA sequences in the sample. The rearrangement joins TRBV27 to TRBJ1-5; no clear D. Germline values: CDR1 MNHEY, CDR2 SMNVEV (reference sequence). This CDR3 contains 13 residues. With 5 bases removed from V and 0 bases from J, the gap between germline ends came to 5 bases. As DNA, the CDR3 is TGTGCCAGCAGTCCCTATAGCAATCAGCCCCAGCATTTT. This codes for CASSPYSNQPQHF.

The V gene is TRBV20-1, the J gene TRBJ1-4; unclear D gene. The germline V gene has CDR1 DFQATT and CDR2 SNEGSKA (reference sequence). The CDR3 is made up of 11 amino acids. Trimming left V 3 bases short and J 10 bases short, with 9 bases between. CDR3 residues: CSASSPGKLFF. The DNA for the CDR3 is TGCAGTGCTAGCTCTCCAGGAAAACTGTTTTTT.

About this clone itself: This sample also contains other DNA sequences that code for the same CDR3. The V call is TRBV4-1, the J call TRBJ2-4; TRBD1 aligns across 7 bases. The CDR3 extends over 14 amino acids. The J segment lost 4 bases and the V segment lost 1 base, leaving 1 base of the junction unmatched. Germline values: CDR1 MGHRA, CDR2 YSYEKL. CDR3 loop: CASSQGQGKNIQYF. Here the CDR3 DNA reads TGCGCCAGCAGCCAAGGACAGGGTAAAAACATTCAGTACTTC.

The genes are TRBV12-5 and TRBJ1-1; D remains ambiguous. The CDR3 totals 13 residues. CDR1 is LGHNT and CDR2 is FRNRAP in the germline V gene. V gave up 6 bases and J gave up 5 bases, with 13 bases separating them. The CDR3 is CASGQESGTEAFF. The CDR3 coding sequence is TGTGCTAGTGGCCAAGAGTCCGGGACTGAAGCTTTCTTT.

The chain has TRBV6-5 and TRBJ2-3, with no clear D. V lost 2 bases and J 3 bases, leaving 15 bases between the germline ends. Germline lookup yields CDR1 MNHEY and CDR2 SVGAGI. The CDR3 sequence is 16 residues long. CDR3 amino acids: CASSYGGTPGTDTQYF. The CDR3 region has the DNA TGTGCCAGCAGTTACGGTGGCACCCCAGGAACAGATACGCAGTATTTT.

The CDR3 coding sequence is TGTGCCAGTAGTATGGACTATTTCGGGCCCCAGCATTTT. This codes for CASSMDYFGPQHF. V gene TRBV19 combines with J gene TRBJ1-5; no clear D. The V end was cut by 3 bases, the J end by 9 bases, with 12 bases between. The CDR3 has 13 residues. CDR1 is LNHDA, CDR2 SQIVND, per germline (reference sequence).

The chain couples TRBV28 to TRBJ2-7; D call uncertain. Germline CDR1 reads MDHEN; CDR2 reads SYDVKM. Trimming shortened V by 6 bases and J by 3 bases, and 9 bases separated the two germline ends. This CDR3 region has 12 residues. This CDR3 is CASSRGFYEQYF. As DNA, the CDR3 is TGTGCCAGCAGCCGAGGCTTCTACGAGCAGTACTTC.

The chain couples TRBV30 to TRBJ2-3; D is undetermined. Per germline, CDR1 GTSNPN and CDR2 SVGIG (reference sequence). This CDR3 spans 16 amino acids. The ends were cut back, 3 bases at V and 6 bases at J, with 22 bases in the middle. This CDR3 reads CAWSALTRQAGDTQYF. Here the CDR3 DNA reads TGTGCCTGGAGCGCCCTTACTCGCCAAGCCGGGGATACGCAGTATTTT.

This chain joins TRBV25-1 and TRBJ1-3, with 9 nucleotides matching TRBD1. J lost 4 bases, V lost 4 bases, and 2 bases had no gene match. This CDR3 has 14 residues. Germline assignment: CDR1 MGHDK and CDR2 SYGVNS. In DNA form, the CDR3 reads TGTGCCAGCAGTGGACAGGGGGTAGGAAACACCATATATTTT. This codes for CASSGQGVGNTIYF.